These 3 T cell receptor beta chains share one sample of origin, sequenced in a study of human T cells and chemical hapten exposure. TCRdb analysed the 5' RACE reads with MiXCR anew, one entry per CDR3 protein. The sample contains more than 140,000 distinct CDR3 sequences, roughly 4.1% of which appear only once. Whole blood, unfractionated, served as the material for total RNA extraction. The receptors were gathered from a female donor in good health.

This clonotype occurred a few times. This chain connects TRBV12-3 or TRBV12-4 to TRBJ1-4; maybe TRBD1 (5 bases). CDR3 length equals 13 residues. The germline V and J ends were trimmed by 4 bases and 6 bases, with 9 bases remaining between them. CDR3 nucleotides: TGTGCCAGCAGTTCGGGGCACTATGAAAAACTGTTTTTT. Its translation: CASSSGHYEKLFF.

This clonotype was found many times. The genes are TRBV9 and TRBJ2-3; D is undetermined. Germline CDR1 is SGDLS and CDR2 is YYNGEE. V lost 3 bases and J lost 0, with 8 bases in between. The CDR3 consists of 14 residues. This CDR3 is CASSAQISTDTQYF. In DNA form, the CDR3 reads TGTGCCAGCAGCGCACAGATTAGCACAGATACGCAGTATTTT.

This clonotype came up many times. This sequence joins TRBV7-2 and TRBJ1-1, with a tentative D call TRBD1 (6 bases). With 2 bases removed from V and 6 bases from J, the gap between germline ends came to 19 bases. This CDR3 has 16 amino acids. The germline gives CDR1 SGHTA, CDR2 FQGNSA. The CDR3 reads CASSLMGNRAPSEAFF. The CDR3 coding sequence is TGTGCCAGCAGCTTAATGGGAAACAGGGCGCCTTCTGAAGCTTTCTTT.